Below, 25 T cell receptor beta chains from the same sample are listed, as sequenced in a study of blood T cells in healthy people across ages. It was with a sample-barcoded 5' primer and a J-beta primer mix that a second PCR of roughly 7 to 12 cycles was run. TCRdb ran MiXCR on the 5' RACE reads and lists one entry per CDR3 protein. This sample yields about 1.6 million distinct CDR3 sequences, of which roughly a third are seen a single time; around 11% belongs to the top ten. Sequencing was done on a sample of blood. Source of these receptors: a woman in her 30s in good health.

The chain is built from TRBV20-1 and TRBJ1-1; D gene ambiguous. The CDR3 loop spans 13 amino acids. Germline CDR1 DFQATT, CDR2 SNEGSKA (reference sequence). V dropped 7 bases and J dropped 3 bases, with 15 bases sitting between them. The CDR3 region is CSGGSPKDTEAFF. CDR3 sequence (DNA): TGCAGTGGCGGGAGCCCAAAGGACACTGAAGCTTTCTTT.

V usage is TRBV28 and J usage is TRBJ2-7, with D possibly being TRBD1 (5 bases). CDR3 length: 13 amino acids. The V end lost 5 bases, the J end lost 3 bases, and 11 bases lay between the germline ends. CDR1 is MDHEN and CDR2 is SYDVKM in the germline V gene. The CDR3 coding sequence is TGTGCCAGCAGTACATATACAGGCTACGAGCAGTACTTC. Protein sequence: CASSTYTGYEQYF.

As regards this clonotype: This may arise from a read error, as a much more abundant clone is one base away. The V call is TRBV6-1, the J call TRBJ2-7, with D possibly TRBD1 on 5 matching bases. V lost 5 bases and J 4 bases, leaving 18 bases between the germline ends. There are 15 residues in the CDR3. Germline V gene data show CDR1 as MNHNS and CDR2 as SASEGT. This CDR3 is CASSSIGAGSYEQYV. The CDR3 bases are TGTGCCAGCAGTAGCATAGGGGCTGGATCATACGAGCAGTACGTC.

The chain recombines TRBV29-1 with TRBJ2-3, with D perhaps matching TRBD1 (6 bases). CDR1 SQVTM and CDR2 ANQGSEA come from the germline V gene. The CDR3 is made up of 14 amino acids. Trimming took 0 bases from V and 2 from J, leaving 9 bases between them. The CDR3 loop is CSVEEQGYTDTQYF. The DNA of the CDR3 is TGCAGCGTTGAAGAGCAGGGGTACACAGATACGCAGTATTTT.

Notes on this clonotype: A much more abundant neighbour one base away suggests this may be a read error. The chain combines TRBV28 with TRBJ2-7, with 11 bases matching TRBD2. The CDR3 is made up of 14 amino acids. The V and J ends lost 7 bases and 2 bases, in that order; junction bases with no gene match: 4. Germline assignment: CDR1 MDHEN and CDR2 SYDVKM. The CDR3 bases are TGTGCCAGCACCTCGACTAGCGGGACCTACGAGCAGTACTTC. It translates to CASTSTSGTYEQYF.

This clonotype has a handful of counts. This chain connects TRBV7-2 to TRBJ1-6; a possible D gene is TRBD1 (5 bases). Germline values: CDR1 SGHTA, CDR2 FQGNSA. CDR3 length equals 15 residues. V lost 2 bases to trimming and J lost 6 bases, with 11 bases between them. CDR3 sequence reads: CASSLLGASNSPLHF. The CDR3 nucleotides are TGTGCCAGCAGCTTATTAGGGGCTAGTAATTCACCCCTCCACTTT.

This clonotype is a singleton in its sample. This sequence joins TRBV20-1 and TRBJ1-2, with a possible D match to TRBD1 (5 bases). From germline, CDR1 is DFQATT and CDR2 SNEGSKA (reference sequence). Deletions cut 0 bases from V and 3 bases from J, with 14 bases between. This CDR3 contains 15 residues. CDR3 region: CSARDPGGPYYGYTF. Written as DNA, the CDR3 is TGCAGTGCTAGAGATCCGGGGGGTCCCTACTATGGCTACACCTTC.

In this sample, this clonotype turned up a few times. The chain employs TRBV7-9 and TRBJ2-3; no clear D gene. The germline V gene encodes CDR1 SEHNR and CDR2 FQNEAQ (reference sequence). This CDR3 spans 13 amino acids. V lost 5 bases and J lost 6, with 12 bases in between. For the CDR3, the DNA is TGTGCCAGCAGCGCCGACCCCGGGGATACGCAGTATTTT. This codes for CASSADPGDTQYF.

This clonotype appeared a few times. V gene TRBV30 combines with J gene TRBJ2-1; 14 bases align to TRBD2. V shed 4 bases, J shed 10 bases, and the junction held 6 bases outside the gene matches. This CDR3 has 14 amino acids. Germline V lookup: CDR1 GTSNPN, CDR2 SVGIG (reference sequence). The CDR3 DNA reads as TGTGCCTGGACGCGGGGACTAGCGGGAGTCGAGCAGTTCTTC. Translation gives CAWTRGLAGVEQFF.

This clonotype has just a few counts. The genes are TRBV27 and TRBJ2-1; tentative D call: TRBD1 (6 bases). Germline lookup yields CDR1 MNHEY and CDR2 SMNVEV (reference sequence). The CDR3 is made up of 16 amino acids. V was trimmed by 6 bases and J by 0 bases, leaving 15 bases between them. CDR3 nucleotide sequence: TGTGCCAGCAGGACCTTCCCGGACAGCTCCTACAATGAGCAGTTCTTC. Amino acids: CASRTFPDSSYNEQFF.

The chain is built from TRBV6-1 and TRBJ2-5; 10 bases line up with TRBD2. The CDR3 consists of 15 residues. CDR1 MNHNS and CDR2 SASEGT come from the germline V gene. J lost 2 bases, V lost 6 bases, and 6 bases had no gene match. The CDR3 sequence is CASRDSGGAQETQYF. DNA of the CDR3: TGTGCCAGCAGAGACAGCGGGGGGGCACAAGAGACCCAGTACTTC.

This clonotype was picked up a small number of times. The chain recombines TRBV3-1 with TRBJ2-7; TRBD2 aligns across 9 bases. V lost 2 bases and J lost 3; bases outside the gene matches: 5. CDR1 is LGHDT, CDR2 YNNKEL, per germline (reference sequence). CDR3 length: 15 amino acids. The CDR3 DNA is TGTGCCAGCAGCCAATTAGCGGGGGCCCTCTACGAGCAGTACTTC. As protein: CASSQLAGALYEQYF.

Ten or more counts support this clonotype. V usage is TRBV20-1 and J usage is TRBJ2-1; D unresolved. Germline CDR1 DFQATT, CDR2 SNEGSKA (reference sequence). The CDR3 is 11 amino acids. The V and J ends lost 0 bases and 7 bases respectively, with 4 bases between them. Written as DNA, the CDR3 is TGCAGTGCTAGAGATGTAAATGAGCAGTTCTTC. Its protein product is CSARDVNEQFF.

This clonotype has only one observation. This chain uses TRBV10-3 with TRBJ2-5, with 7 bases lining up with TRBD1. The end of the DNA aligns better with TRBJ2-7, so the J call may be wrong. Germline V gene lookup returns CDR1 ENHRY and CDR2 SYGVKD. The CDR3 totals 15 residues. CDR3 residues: CAISDGTEITYEQYF. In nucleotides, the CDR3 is TGTGCCATCAGTGACGGGACAGAGATAACCTACGAGCAGTACTTC.

CDR3 amino acids: CASSLMEGVRRNEQFF. The CDR3, as DNA: TGTGCCAGCAGCTTGATGGAGGGAGTGAGGCGCAATGAGCAGTTCTTC. The chain recombines TRBV7-9 with TRBJ2-1, with D possibly being TRBD2 (6 bases). V lost 3 bases, J lost 6 bases, and 18 bases lay in between. CDR1 SEHNR and CDR2 FQNEAQ come from the germline V gene (reference sequence). The CDR3 covers 16 residues.

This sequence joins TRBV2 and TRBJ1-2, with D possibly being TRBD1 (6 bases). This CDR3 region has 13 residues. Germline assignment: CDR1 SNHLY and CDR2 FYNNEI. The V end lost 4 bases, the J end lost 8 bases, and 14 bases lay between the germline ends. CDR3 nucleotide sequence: TGTGCCAGCAGTGTCAGGGGTCGCGAGGGCTACACCTTC. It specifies CASSVRGREGYTF.

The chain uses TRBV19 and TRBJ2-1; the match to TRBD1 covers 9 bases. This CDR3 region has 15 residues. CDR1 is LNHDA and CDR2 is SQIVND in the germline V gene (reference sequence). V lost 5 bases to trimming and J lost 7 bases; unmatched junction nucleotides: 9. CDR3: CASSSTGGKYNEQFF. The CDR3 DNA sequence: TGTGCCAGTAGTTCAACAGGGGGCAAGTATAATGAGCAGTTCTTC.

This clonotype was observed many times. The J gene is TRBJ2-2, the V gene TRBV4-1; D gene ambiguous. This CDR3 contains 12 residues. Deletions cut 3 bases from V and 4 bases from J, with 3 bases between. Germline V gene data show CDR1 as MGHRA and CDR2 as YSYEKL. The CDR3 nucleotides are TGCGCCAGCAGCCACATCACCGGGGAGCTGTTTTTT. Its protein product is CASSHITGELFF.

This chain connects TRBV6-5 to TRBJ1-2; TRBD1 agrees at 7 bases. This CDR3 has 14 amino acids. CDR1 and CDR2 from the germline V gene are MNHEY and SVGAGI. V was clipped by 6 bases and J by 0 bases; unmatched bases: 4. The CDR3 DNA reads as TGTGCCAGCAGAAACAGGGGAACTAACTATGGCTACACCTTC. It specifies CASRNRGTNYGYTF.

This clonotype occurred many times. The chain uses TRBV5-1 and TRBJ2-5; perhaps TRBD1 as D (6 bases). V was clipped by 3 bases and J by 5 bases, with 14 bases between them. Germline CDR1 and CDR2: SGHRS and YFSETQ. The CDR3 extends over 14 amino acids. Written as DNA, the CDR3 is TGCGCCAGCAGCTCAACAGGGCCGGGGGAGACCCAGTACTTC. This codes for CASSSTGPGETQYF.

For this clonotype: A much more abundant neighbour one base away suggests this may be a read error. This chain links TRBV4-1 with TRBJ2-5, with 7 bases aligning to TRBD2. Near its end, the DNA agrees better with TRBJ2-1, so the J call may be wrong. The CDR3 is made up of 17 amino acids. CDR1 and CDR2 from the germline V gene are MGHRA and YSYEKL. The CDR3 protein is CASSPQPGGGEEETQFF. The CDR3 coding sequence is TGCGCCAGCAGCCCTCAGCCGGGCGGGGGTGAAGAAGAGACCCAGTTCTTC.

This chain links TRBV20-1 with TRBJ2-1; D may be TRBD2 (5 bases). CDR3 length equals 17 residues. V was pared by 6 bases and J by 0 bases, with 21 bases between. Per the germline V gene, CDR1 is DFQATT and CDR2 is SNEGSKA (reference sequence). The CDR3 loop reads CSADQWTTGSSYNEQFF. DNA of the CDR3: TGCAGTGCCGACCAGTGGACGACTGGGAGCTCCTACAATGAGCAGTTCTTC.

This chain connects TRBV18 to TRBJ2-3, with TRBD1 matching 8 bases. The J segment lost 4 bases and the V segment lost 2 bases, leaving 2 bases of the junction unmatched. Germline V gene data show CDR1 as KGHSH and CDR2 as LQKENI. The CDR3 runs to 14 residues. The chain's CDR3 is CASSPTTGADTQYF. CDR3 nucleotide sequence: TGTGCCAGCTCACCAACGACAGGGGCAGATACGCAGTATTTT. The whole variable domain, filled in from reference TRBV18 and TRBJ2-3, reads NAGVMQNPRHLVRRRGQEARLRCSPMKGHSHVYWYRQLPEEGLKFMVYLQKENIIDESGMPKERFSAEFPKEGPSILRIQQVVRGDSAAYFCASSPTTGADTQYFGPGTRLTVL.

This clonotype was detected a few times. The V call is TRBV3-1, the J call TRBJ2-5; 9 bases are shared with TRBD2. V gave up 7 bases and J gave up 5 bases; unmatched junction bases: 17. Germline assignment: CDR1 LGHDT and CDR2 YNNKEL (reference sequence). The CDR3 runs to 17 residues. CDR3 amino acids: CASTQGLAGSSRETQYF. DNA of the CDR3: TGTGCCAGCACCCAGGGTCTAGCGGGGTCCTCAAGGGAGACCCAGTACTTC.

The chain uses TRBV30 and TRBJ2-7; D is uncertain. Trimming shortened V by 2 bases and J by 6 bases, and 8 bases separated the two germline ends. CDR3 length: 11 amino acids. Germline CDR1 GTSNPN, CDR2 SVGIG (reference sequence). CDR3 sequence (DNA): TGTGCCTGGAGTAGCCTGAGCGAGCAGTACTTC. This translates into CAWSSLSEQYF. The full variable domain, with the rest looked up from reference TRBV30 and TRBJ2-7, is SQTIHQWPATLVQPVGSPLSLECTVEGTSNPNLYWYRQAAGRGLQLLFYSVGIGQISSEVPQNLSASRPQDRQFILSSKKLLLSDSGFYLCAWSSLSEQYFGPGTRLTVT.